Listed below are T cell receptor beta chains from one sample, sequenced in a study of cytomegalovirus exposure and HLA in healthy donors. Libraries were prepared by immunoSEQ multiplex PCR; TCRdb keeps only in-frame clonotypes and omits some of them. The sample has 150,000 to 200,000 clones, around 78% seen once. Sequencing was carried out using PBMCs. All receptors derive from a woman aged 40 to 49 in good health and CMV-seronegative. Each CDR3 is given with its conserved first and last residue. The D gene is left open where the match is weak. The size of a clone is reported for some rows only, either as once, few or many, or as a class for expanded clones.

J gene: TRBJ2-1
clone size: NA
D gene: TRBD2
V gene: TRBV28
CDR3 protein: CASSPLAGEPEQFF
CDR3 DNA: TGTGCCAGCAGTCCACTAGCGGGAGAACCCGAGCAGTTCTTC

J gene: TRBJ2-2
clone size: NA
D gene: NA
V gene: TRBV15
CDR3 protein: CATSREGREAGELFF
CDR3 DNA: TGTGCCACCAGCAGAGAGGGCAGGGAAGCCGGGGAGCTGTTTTTT

J gene: TRBJ2-1
clone size: NA
D gene: NA
V gene: TRBV28
CDR3 protein: CASSLWASEGEQFF
CDR3 DNA: TGTGCCAGCAGTTTATGGGCTAGCGAGGGTGAGCAGTTCTTC

J gene: TRBJ2-3
clone size: NA
D gene: TRBD2
V gene: TRBV10-2
CDR3 protein: CASSELAGGGTDTQYF
CDR3 DNA: TGCGCCAGCAGTGAGCTGGCGGGAGGAGGCACAGATACGCAGTATTTT

J gene: TRBJ2-3
clone size: NA
D gene: NA
V gene: TRBV5-4
CDR3 protein: CASSLEGGSTDTQYF
CDR3 DNA: TGTGCCAGCAGCTTGGAGGGCGGGAGCACAGATACGCAGTATTTT

J gene: TRBJ1-1
clone size: few
D gene: NA
V gene: TRBV5-1
CDR3 protein: CASSSGTHHMNTEAFF
CDR3 DNA: TGCGCCAGCAGCTCCGGGACACACCACATGAACACTGAAGCTTTCTTT

J gene: TRBJ2-5
clone size: few
D gene: TRBD2
V gene: TRBV11-2
CDR3 protein: CASSLRSGVQETQYF
CDR3 DNA: TGTGCCAGCAGCTTAAGAAGCGGGGTTCAAGAGACCCAGTACTTC

J gene: TRBJ2-3
clone size: NA
D gene: NA
V gene: TRBV28
CDR3 protein: CASSPNRWDSTDTQYF
CDR3 DNA: TGTGCCAGCAGTCCAAACCGATGGGACTCCACAGATACGCAGTATTTT

J gene: TRBJ1-3
clone size: NA
D gene: NA
V gene: TRBV30
CDR3 protein: CAWTRLGAGGNTIYF
CDR3 DNA: TGTGCCTGGACCCGACTAGGGGCCGGGGGAAACACCATATATTTT

J gene: TRBJ1-1
clone size: NA
D gene: NA
V gene: TRBV6-5
CDR3 protein: CASSLSGLRGDTEAFF
CDR3 DNA: TGTGCCAGCAGTTTATCGGGTCTCCGGGGGGACACTGAAGCTTTCTTT

J gene: TRBJ1-2
clone size: NA
D gene: NA
V gene: TRBV5-1
CDR3 protein: CASSPGGFGGYGYTF
CDR3 DNA: TGCGCCAGCAGCCCGGGGGGTTTTGGGGGCTATGGCTACACCTTC

J gene: TRBJ1-2
clone size: few
D gene: TRBD1
V gene: TRBV28
CDR3 protein: CASRDLRGLDGYTF
CDR3 DNA: TGTGCCAGCAGAGACCTCAGGGGGCTGGATGGCTACACCTTC

J gene: TRBJ1-3
clone size: NA
D gene: NA
V gene: TRBV7-8
CDR3 protein: CASGGSGGNTIYF
CDR3 DNA: TGTGCCAGCGGGGGGTCCGGAGGAAACACCATATATTTT

J gene: TRBJ2-3
clone size: NA
D gene: NA
V gene: TRBV5-1
CDR3 protein: CASRKQDSLDTQYF
CDR3 DNA: TGCGCCAGCAGAAAACAGGATTCCTTAGATACGCAGTATTTT

J gene: TRBJ2-1
clone size: NA
D gene: TRBD2
V gene: TRBV7-9
CDR3 protein: CAARTSAYNEQFF
CDR3 DNA: TGTGCCGCCCGGACTAGCGCGTACAATGAGCAGTTCTTC

J gene: TRBJ2-7
clone size: NA
D gene: TRBD2
V gene: TRBV27
CDR3 protein: CASFGDGSSGRGTFRYEQYF
CDR3 DNA: TGTGCCAGCTTTGGGGACGGATCTAGCGGGAGAGGTACGTTTCGGTACGAGCAGTACTTC

J gene: TRBJ2-1
clone size: once
D gene: TRBD2
V gene: TRBV5-1
CDR3 protein: CASSISGSGNNEQFF
CDR3 DNA: TGCGCCAGCAGCATTAGCGGGAGTGGCAACAATGAGCAGTTCTTC

J gene: TRBJ1-2
clone size: NA
D gene: TRBD1
V gene: TRBV2
CDR3 protein: CASSGQGAGGYTF
CDR3 DNA: TGTGCCAGCAGTGGCCAGGGGGCAGGCGGCTACACCTTC

J gene: TRBJ1-1
clone size: few
D gene: TRBD1
V gene: TRBV30
CDR3 protein: CAWSPQGGVVEAFF
CDR3 DNA: TGTGCCTGGAGTCCACAGGGGGGAGTGGTTGAAGCTTTCTTT

J gene: TRBJ2-2
clone size: NA
D gene: TRBD2
V gene: TRBV6-4
CDR3 protein: CASSDKAGETGELFF
CDR3 DNA: TGTGCCAGCAGTGACAAAGCGGGAGAAACCGGGGAGCTGTTTTTT

J gene: TRBJ2-2
clone size: NA
D gene: NA
V gene: TRBV19
CDR3 protein: CASSATSTGELFF
CDR3 DNA: TGTGCCAGTAGTGCGACATCTACCGGGGAGCTGTTTTTT

J gene: TRBJ2-3
clone size: NA
D gene: TRBD2
V gene: TRBV6-5
CDR3 protein: CASRLLAGDTQYF
CDR3 DNA: TGTGCCAGCAGACTTCTAGCGGGAGATACGCAGTATTTT

J gene: TRBJ2-5
clone size: NA
D gene: TRBD2
V gene: TRBV9
CDR3 protein: CASSPSGRGQTQYF
CDR3 DNA: TGTGCCAGCAGCCCTAGCGGGAGGGGACAGACCCAGTACTTC

J gene: TRBJ1-1
clone size: NA
D gene: TRBD1
V gene: TRBV5-4
CDR3 protein: CASSLRRQGDTEAFF
CDR3 DNA: TGTGCCAGCAGCTTGAGGAGACAGGGGGACACTGAAGCTTTCTTT

J gene: TRBJ1-2
clone size: NA
D gene: NA
V gene: TRBV27
CDR3 protein: CASSKPGYGYTF
CDR3 DNA: TGTGCCAGCAGCAAGCCAGGGTATGGCTACACCTTC

J gene: TRBJ1-2
clone size: NA
D gene: NA
V gene: TRBV28
CDR3 protein: CASSHLSYGYTF
CDR3 DNA: TGTGCCAGCAGTCACCTCAGTTATGGCTACACCTTC

J gene: TRBJ1-2
clone size: few
D gene: NA
V gene: TRBV29-1
CDR3 protein: CSVDRTGYGYTF
CDR3 DNA: TGCAGCGTTGACCGGACGGGGTATGGCTACACCTTC

J gene: TRBJ1-2
clone size: NA
D gene: NA
V gene: TRBV28
CDR3 protein: CASKGLEGYTF
CDR3 DNA: TGTGCCAGCAAGGGGTTAGAAGGCTACACCTTC

J gene: TRBJ2-7
clone size: NA
D gene: TRBD2
V gene: TRBV5-6
CDR3 protein: CASSPGTSAAYEQYF
CDR3 DNA: TGTGCCAGCAGCCCCGGGACTAGCGCAGCCTACGAGCAGTACTTC

J gene: TRBJ2-2
clone size: NA
D gene: TRBD2
V gene: TRBV2
CDR3 protein: CASTAGGVGAGELFF
CDR3 DNA: TGTGCCAGCACTGCCGGGGGGGTTGGTGCCGGGGAGCTGTTTTTT

J gene: TRBJ1-5
clone size: NA
D gene: TRBD1
V gene: TRBV27
CDR3 protein: CASSPGQGLSDSNQPQHF
CDR3 DNA: TGTGCCAGCAGTCCCGGACAGGGTTTGAGCGATAGCAATCAGCCCCAGCATTTT

J gene: TRBJ1-4
clone size: once
D gene: TRBD1
V gene: TRBV6-1
CDR3 protein: CATRGGRRNEKLFF
CDR3 DNA: TGTGCCACCAGGGGGGGGCGGAGAAATGAAAAACTGTTTTTT

J gene: TRBJ2-6
clone size: NA
D gene: TRBD1
V gene: TRBV11-3
CDR3 protein: CASGQDDSGANVLTF
CDR3 DNA: TGTGCCAGCGGACAGGATGACTCTGGGGCCAACGTCCTGACTTTC

J gene: TRBJ2-5
clone size: NA
D gene: NA
V gene: TRBV30
CDR3 protein: CAWSVQRGQETQYF
CDR3 DNA: TGTGCCTGGAGTGTACAAAGGGGGCAAGAGACCCAGTACTTC

J gene: TRBJ2-7
clone size: NA
D gene: NA
V gene: TRBV5-8
CDR3 protein: CASSLDRAGSSYEQYF
CDR3 DNA: TGTGCCAGCAGCTTGGATCGCGCGGGGAGCTCCTACGAGCAGTACTTC

J gene: TRBJ1-3
clone size: NA
D gene: TRBD1
V gene: TRBV5-1
CDR3 protein: CASSPQTGLSGNTIYF
CDR3 DNA: TGCGCCAGCAGCCCCCAGACAGGGCTCTCTGGAAACACCATATATTTT

J gene: TRBJ2-1
clone size: NA
D gene: TRBD1
V gene: TRBV7-7
CDR3 protein: CASSSDRGGEQFF
CDR3 DNA: TGTGCTAGCAGCTCCGACAGGGGCGGAGAGCAGTTCTTC

J gene: TRBJ2-3
clone size: once
D gene: TRBD2
V gene: TRBV30
CDR3 protein: CAWIPGLAGGSDTQYF
CDR3 DNA: TGTGCCTGGATTCCCGGACTAGCGGGGGGGAGTGATACGCAGTATTTT

J gene: TRBJ2-5
clone size: NA
D gene: TRBD1
V gene: TRBV9
CDR3 protein: CASSVQGAAETQYF
CDR3 DNA: TGTGCCAGCAGCGTACAGGGGGCTGCAGAGACCCAGTACTTC

J gene: TRBJ2-5
clone size: once
D gene: TRBD2
V gene: TRBV7-8
CDR3 protein: CASSPPTRGDETQYF
CDR3 DNA: TGTGCCAGCAGCCCACCGACGCGGGGGGACGAGACCCAGTACTTC

J gene: TRBJ2-2
clone size: NA
D gene: NA
V gene: TRBV25-1
CDR3 protein: CASGGQNTGELFF
CDR3 DNA: TGTGCCAGCGGGGGACAGAACACCGGGGAGCTGTTTTTT

J gene: TRBJ2-7
clone size: NA
D gene: TRBD1
V gene: TRBV5-3
CDR3 protein: CARSPDRGYEQYF
CDR3 DNA: TGTGCCAGAAGCCCAGACAGGGGCTACGAGCAGTACTTC

J gene: TRBJ2-7
clone size: NA
D gene: NA
V gene: TRBV2
CDR3 protein: CASGDSYEQYF
CDR3 DNA: TGTGCCAGCGGTGACTCTTACGAGCAGTACTTC

J gene: TRBJ1-2
clone size: NA
D gene: TRBD1
V gene: TRBV18
CDR3 protein: CASSPLRQGDYTF
CDR3 DNA: TGTGCCAGCTCACCTCTTCGACAGGGCGACTACACCTTC

J gene: TRBJ2-5
clone size: NA
D gene: TRBD2
V gene: TRBV7-9
CDR3 protein: CASSTGLAGGEETQYF
CDR3 DNA: TGTGCCAGCAGCACGGGACTAGCGGGAGGGGAAGAGACCCAGTACTTC

J gene: TRBJ1-4
clone size: few
D gene: TRBD1
V gene: TRBV29-1
CDR3 protein: CSVVGQGGEKLFF
CDR3 DNA: TGCAGCGTCGTCGGACAGGGGGGGGAAAAACTGTTTTTT

J gene: TRBJ2-7
clone size: NA
D gene: TRBD1
V gene: TRBV5-1
CDR3 protein: CASSPPDRGEQYF
CDR3 DNA: TGCGCCAGCAGCCCTCCTGACAGGGGCGAGCAGTACTTC

J gene: TRBJ1-4
clone size: few
D gene: NA
V gene: TRBV4-1
CDR3 protein: CASSFPDSGSFEKLFF
CDR3 DNA: TGCGCCAGCAGCTTTCCTGATTCGGGTAGTTTTGAAAAACTGTTTTTT

J gene: TRBJ2-1
clone size: once
D gene: NA
V gene: TRBV7-8
CDR3 protein: CASSFQGLAYNEQFF
CDR3 DNA: TGTGCCAGCAGCTTTCAGGGGCTAGCATACAATGAGCAGTTCTTC

J gene: TRBJ2-7
clone size: once
D gene: NA
V gene: TRBV20-1
CDR3 protein: CSAREYYEQYF
CDR3 DNA: TGCAGTGCTAGAGAATATTACGAGCAGTACTTC

J gene: TRBJ2-7
clone size: NA
D gene: NA
V gene: TRBV11-2
CDR3 protein: CASSFQDRIYEQYF
CDR3 DNA: TGTGCCAGCAGTTTCCAAGACAGGATCTACGAGCAGTACTTC

J gene: TRBJ2-1
clone size: NA
D gene: TRBD2
V gene: TRBV7-2
CDR3 protein: CASSLRASGIYNEQFF
CDR3 DNA: TGTGCCAGCAGCCTCCGGGCTAGCGGGATTTACAATGAGCAGTTCTTC

J gene: TRBJ1-5
clone size: NA
D gene: TRBD1
V gene: TRBV7-6
CDR3 protein: CASSPGQGGSRAGQPQHF
CDR3 DNA: TGTGCCAGCAGCCCGGGACAGGGTGGCTCTCGCGCGGGTCAGCCCCAGCATTTT